These 16 T cell receptor beta chains were sequenced from one sample in a study of blood T cell repertoires in COVID-19. Measured with immunoSEQ multiplex PCR; TCRdb has only the in-frame clones, and not every one. This table has approximately 210,000 clones, around 89% appearing once. The source material was peripheral blood. The source is a woman in her forties with acute or convalescent COVID-19.

This rearrangement joins TRBV5-1 to TRBJ2-5; possibly TRBD2 for D (6 bases). The germline V gene has CDR1 SGHRS and CDR2 YFSETQ. V shed 0 bases and J shed 5 bases, with 14 bases lying between them. The CDR3 is made up of 15 amino acids. In DNA, the CDR3 is TGCGCCAGCAGCTTGGGAAGGGAGGTATTGGAGACCCAGTACTTC. Translating it yields CASSLGREVLETQYF.

V gene TRBV19 combines with J gene TRBJ1-5; D not resolved. This CDR3 is built from 16 residues. Germline assignment: CDR1 LNHDA and CDR2 SQIVND (reference sequence). V was shortened by 3 bases and J by 2 bases, with 14 bases between the two germline ends. The CDR3 DNA reads TGTGCCAGTAGTATGAGGGTTGGGTTGGGCAATCAGCCCCAGCATTTT. This codes for CASSMRVGLGNQPQHF.

The CDR3 nucleotides are TGTGCCAGTGAGGCAGGGGGTGGTGGCTACACCTTC. Its protein product is CASEAGGGGYTF. J is TRBJ1-2 and V is TRBV19, with 7 bases matching TRBD1. CDR3 size: 12 residues. CDR1 is LNHDA and CDR2 is SQIVND in the germline V gene (reference sequence). The trim removed 8 bases at V and 7 bases at J, leaving 7 bases unmatched. The full variable domain, completed using reference TRBV19 and TRBJ1-2, is DGGITQSPKYLFRKEGQNVTLSCEQNLNHDAMYWYRQDPGQGLRLIYYSQIVNDFQKGDIAEGYSVSREKKESFPLTVTSAQKNPTAFYLCASEAGGGGYTFGSGTRLTVV.

This clone has just one count. The V and J genes are TRBV18 and TRBJ1-4; no definite D call. Germline assignment: CDR1 KGHSH and CDR2 LQKENI. Trimming took 6 bases from V and 7 from J, leaving 12 bases between them. The CDR3 consists of 13 residues. The CDR3 DNA reads TGTGCCAGCTCGGGGAGCCTAGGTGAAAAACTGTTTTTT. It translates to CASSGSLGEKLFF. Combining the CDR3 with reference TRBV18 and TRBJ1-4 gives the whole variable domain NAGVMQNPRHLVRRRGQEARLRCSPMKGHSHVYWYRQLPEEGLKFMVYLQKENIIDESGMPKERFSAEFPKEGPSILRIQQVVRGDSAAYFCASSGSLGEKLFFGSGTQLSVL.

This clone was counted only a few times. The chain couples TRBV2 to TRBJ1-2; 11 positions agree with TRBD1. The CDR3 consists of 15 residues. The J segment lost 8 bases and the V segment lost 5 bases, leaving 10 bases of the junction unmatched. Per germline, CDR1 SNHLY and CDR2 FYNNEI. The CDR3 protein is CASSSRTGGRGGYTF. CDR3 nucleotides: TGTGCCAGCAGTTCGAGGACAGGGGGCCGAGGGGGCTACACCTTC.

The chain links TRBV6-6 to TRBJ2-7, with 14 bases fitting TRBD2. The germline V gene encodes CDR1 MNHNY and CDR2 SVGAGI (reference sequence). CDR3 size: 17 residues. V shed 5 bases, J shed 7 bases, and the junction held 13 bases outside the gene matches. DNA for the CDR3: TGTGCCAGCAGTCCGGGGACTAGCGGGGGCCTATGGGGGGAGCAGTACGTC. Translated: CASSPGTSGGLWGEQYV.

V gene TRBV27 combines with J gene TRBJ1-6; D remains ambiguous. Germline assignment: CDR1 MNHEY and CDR2 SMNVEV (reference sequence). Trimming shortened V by 2 bases and J by 8 bases, and 19 bases separated the two germline ends. The CDR3 has 17 residues. CDR3 protein: CASSLVAALNSDSPLHF. CDR3 in DNA: TGTGCCAGCAGTTTAGTGGCGGCTTTAAACTCGGATTCACCCCTCCACTTT.

The J gene is TRBJ1-1, the V gene TRBV29-1, with unresolved D. V lost 7 bases to trimming and J lost 1 base, with 7 bases between them. CDR3 length: 11 residues. Germline V lookup: CDR1 SQVTM, CDR2 ANQGSEA. The CDR3 coding sequence is TGCAGCGGGGCACGGAACACTGAAGCTTTCTTT. It specifies CSGARNTEAFF.

This chain connects TRBV19 to TRBJ1-3; D remains unclear. CDR1 and CDR2 (germline): LNHDA, SQIVND (reference sequence). This CDR3 contains 14 residues. Trimming cost V 2 bases and J 0 bases, with 5 bases left between them. CDR3 protein: CASSIRLSGNTIYF. In DNA form, the CDR3 reads TGTGCCAGTAGTATAAGACTCTCTGGAAACACCATATATTTT. The entire variable domain, with the rest obtained from reference TRBV19 and TRBJ1-3, is as follows: DGGITQSPKYLFRKEGQNVTLSCEQNLNHDAMYWYRQDPGQGLRLIYYSQIVNDFQKGDIAEGYSVSREKKESFPLTVTSAQKNPTAFYLCASSIRLSGNTIYFGEGSWLTVV.

The rearrangement joins TRBV18 to TRBJ1-5; 7 bases agree with TRBD1. With V trimmed by 6 bases and J by 1 base, 6 bases remained unmatched. CDR1 is KGHSH, CDR2 LQKENI, per germline. The CDR3 has 15 amino acids. CDR3 nucleotide sequence: TGTGCCAGCTCCCCCTCGACAGGGAGCAATCAGCCCCAGCATTTT. Residues: CASSPSTGSNQPQHF.

The J gene is TRBJ2-3, the V gene TRBV7-8, with TRBD2 matching over 7 bases. The CDR3 totals 18 residues. The ends lost 5 bases at V and 11 bases at J; junction bases unmatched: 25. Looked up from germline, CDR1 is SGHVS and CDR2 is FQNEAQ. Here the CDR3 DNA reads TGTGCCAGCAGCATTCCTTTGCCGCGGGGGAGGGTGTTACGCATGCAGTATTTT. Amino acids: CASSIPLPRGRVLRMQYF.

This clone appeared once. The J gene is TRBJ2-3, the V gene TRBV7-2, with 15 bases fitting TRBD2. This CDR3 is 18 amino acids long. The germline V gene has CDR1 SGHTA and CDR2 FQGNSA. The V and J ends lost 2 bases and 5 bases, in that order; junction bases with no gene match: 8. The CDR3 loop is CASSLRGLAGGPEDTQYF. The CDR3 region has the DNA TGTGCCAGCAGCTTAAGAGGACTAGCGGGGGGGCCGGAAGATACGCAGTATTTT.

In this sample, this clone turned up once. The gene calls are TRBV30 and TRBJ2-1, with TRBD2 identical over 9 bases. The J segment lost 7 bases and the V segment lost 3 bases, leaving 1 base of the junction unmatched. The CDR3 has 12 residues. From germline, CDR1 is GTSNPN and CDR2 SVGIG (reference sequence). CDR3: CAWRAGGNEQFF. In nucleotides, the CDR3 is TGTGCCTGGAGAGCGGGGGGTAATGAGCAGTTCTTC.

This clone is a singleton in its sample. The CDR3 reads CATSDPTGEGEKLFF. DNA of the CDR3: TGTGCCACCAGTGATCCGACAGGGGAAGGTGAAAAACTGTTTTTT. The chain has TRBV24-1 and TRBJ1-4; the match to TRBD1 covers 8 bases. V trimming: 3 bases; J trimming: 7 bases; junction bases outside the gene matches: 6. The CDR3 sequence is 15 residues long. Germline CDR1 and CDR2: KGHDR and SFDVKD.

The chain uses TRBV6-5 and TRBJ2-3, with TRBD2 identical over 10 bases. The V gene end was trimmed by 7 bases and the J gene end by 4 bases; junction bases not matched to a gene: 8. Germline V CDR1 and CDR2: MNHEY, SVGAGI. The CDR3 runs to 15 residues. CDR3 sequence (DNA): TGTGCCAGCAACCCCAGCGGGGGGGCATCAGATACGCAGTATTTT. Protein sequence: CASNPSGGASDTQYF.

The chain has TRBV5-4 and TRBJ1-5; D not resolved. Per the germline V gene, CDR1 is SGHNT and CDR2 is YYREEE (reference sequence). V was trimmed by 4 bases and J by 2 bases, leaving 4 bases between them. The CDR3 is made up of 12 amino acids. The CDR3 region has the DNA TGTGCCAGCAGCAGAGGCAATCAGCCCCAGCATTTT. It encodes CASSRGNQPQHF.